Presented here are 6 T cell receptor beta chains from one specimen sequenced in a study of T cells in localized non-small cell lung cancer. Assay used: immunoSEQ multiplex PCR; TCRdb lists only in-frame clones, some missing. The data hold approximately 100,000 clones, with under 95% observed a single time. Sequencing was performed on PBMCs, taken before any cancer treatment. All receptors come from a woman aged 35-75 years with stage II squamous cell lung carcinoma.

The chain has TRBV29-1 and TRBJ1-1; D call uncertain. Per the germline V gene, CDR1 is SQVTM and CDR2 is ANQGSEA. The CDR3 is 12 amino acids. V lost 0 bases to trimming and J lost 5 bases, with 7 bases between them. The CDR3 sequence is CSVEDPGTEAFF. Written as DNA, the CDR3 is TGCAGCGTTGAAGATCCCGGGACTGAAGCTTTCTTT.

The chain carries TRBV7-2 and TRBJ2-7, with 13 bases fitting TRBD2. Germline V gives CDR1 SGHTA, CDR2 FQGNSA. The ends lost 5 bases at V and 5 bases at J; junction bases unmatched: 6. This CDR3 comprises 15 residues. CDR3 region: CASSGTSGILDEQYF. CDR3 coding DNA: TGTGCCAGCAGCGGGACTAGCGGGATCTTGGACGAGCAGTACTTC.

This chain links TRBV21-1 with TRBJ2-5. TRBV21-1 is a documented pseudogene. CDR3 length equals 14 residues. The CDR3 coding sequence is TGTGTCAGCAGCAAAGAAAGGAAGCAAGAGACCCAGTACTTC. Its protein is CVSSKERKQETQYF.

J is TRBJ1-1 and V is TRBV15; D gene ambiguous. This CDR3 is built from 15 residues. Per germline, CDR1 LNHNV and CDR2 YYDKDF (reference sequence). V dropped 5 bases and J dropped 4 bases, with 17 bases sitting between them. The CDR3 region has the DNA TGTGCCACCAGCTCCCCCCGACGGCAGATCACTGAAGCTTTCTTT. This gives the protein CATSSPRRQITEAFF.

The CDR3 loop reads CASSPGTVPETQYF. CDR3 nucleotide sequence: TGTGCCAGCTCACCAGGGACAGTGCCAGAGACCCAGTACTTC. This sequence joins TRBV18 and TRBJ2-5; 7 bases line up with TRBD1. The J segment lost 4 bases and the V segment lost 2 bases, leaving 4 bases of the junction unmatched. Per germline, CDR1 KGHSH and CDR2 LQKENI. This CDR3 comprises 14 residues. The whole variable domain, filled in from reference TRBV18 and TRBJ2-5, reads NAGVMQNPRHLVRRRGQEARLRCSPMKGHSHVYWYRQLPEEGLKFMVYLQKENIIDESGMPKERFSAEFPKEGPSILRIQQVVRGDSAAYFCASSPGTVPETQYFGPGTRLLVL.

The rearrangement links TRBV28 to TRBJ1-2, with 8 bases fitting TRBD1. Trimming cost V 6 bases and J 6 bases; bases outside gene matches: 9. The germline V gene encodes CDR1 MDHEN and CDR2 SYDVKM. This CDR3 region has 14 residues. The DNA of the CDR3 is TGTGCCAGCAGGCGCGGACAGGGAGGACATGGCTACACCTTC. Protein sequence: CASRRGQGGHGYTF.